This TCR beta chain emerged from a study of cytomegalovirus exposure and HLA in healthy donors. This CDR3 is built from 16 residues. CDR1 is SEHNR and CDR2 is FQNEAQ in the germline V gene (reference sequence). In regard to this clone: At one end, the junction sequence differs from germline, possibly due to a read error.

PCR was performed using 60 Vbeta and 13 Jbeta primers. Sequencing was performed with immunoSEQ multiplex PCR; in TCRdb, only in-frame clones are kept and a portion is missing. Found here are about 83,000 clones, more than 80% of them singletons; the top ten hold under 2%. The J gene is TRBJ2-5, the V gene TRBV7-9, with TRBD2 identical over 8 bases. Sequenced material: PBMCs. This TCR came from a woman in her 30s in good health and CMV-seronegative. DNA for the CDR3: TGTTCCAGCAGCTTATGGGGCAGCGGGAGTGGGGAGACCCAGTACTTC. This encodes CSSSLWGSGSGETQYF.